This TCR beta chain came from a study of OX40 agonist ivuxolimab in advanced cancers. Broadly, across the study: Ivuxolimab, which targeted the costimulatory receptor OX40 (CD134), was an agonistic, fully human IgG2 monoclonal antibody. Peripheral TCRbeta sequencing was intended to test whether TCR sequence diversity was altered and clonal T-cell expansion was caused by ivuxolimab. The paper covers the monotherapy dose-escalation part of the phase I ivuxolimab trial, which included N of about 50 patients. Partial responses occurred in three dose-escalation patients, of whom one had hepatocellular carcinoma and two had cutaneous melanoma. Of the approximately 54 patients in dose escalation, 19 had hepatocellular carcinoma, some 15 had melanoma, 9 had renal cell carcinoma and 9 had head and neck cancer. The dose-escalation cohort was over 70% male with a mean age of approximately 59 years, ranging from roughly 23 to 80. Intravenous ivuxolimab was administered to patients every 2 weeks at six dose levels: 0.01, 0.1, 0.3, 1.5, 3 and 10 mg/kg. Patients were allowed to have had prior anti-PD-1, anti-PD-L1 or anti-CTLA-4 therapy, and around 40% of the dose-escalation patients had previously received checkpoint inhibitors.

Patients with a history of autoimmune disease or receiving systemic immunosuppression were excluded from the trial. In every dose cohort, peripheral blood was drawn for TCR sequencing at baseline, cycle 4 day 1, and cycle 7 day 1. The samples were taken from a phase I, first-in-human, multicenter, open-label dose-escalation trial of ivuxolimab. The trial enrolled adults with locally advanced or metastatic head and neck squamous cell, hepatocellular, melanoma or renal cell carcinoma. Before TCR sequencing, CD4+ T cells and CD8+ T cells from peripheral blood were sorted into separate populations. CDR1 and CDR2, looked up from the germline V gene (reference sequence), are SEHNR and FQNEAQ. Deletion took 5 bases off V and 5 bases off J, with a span of 16 bases between the germline ends. The CDR3, from cysteine to phenylalanine, totals 14 residues. Only the CDR3 part of the read is kept: 42 bases, read in frame from the first base.

To sequence the TCRbeta CDR3 region, genomic DNA was isolated from the sorted cells. The immunoSEQ Assay was used for sequencing of TCRbeta CDR3 regions. The immuneACCESS repertoire file appears here via TCRdb, limited to in-frame rearrangements. These files lack a portion of the clones; in checked studies, under half of the deficit traces to unresolved V genes, and the cause of the others is not known. Across this sample there are 65,000 to 75,000 clones, with approximately 88% seen only once. Clones ranked in the top ten supply over 0.55% of the sample. Findings and caveats that apply to the study as a whole: At doses from 0.1 to 3.0 mg/kg, clonal expansion was seen in both CD4+ and CD8+ blood T cells between baseline and week 6. In the 0.1-3.0 mg/kg groups, partial responders had among the lowest normalized peripheral clonal expansion, particularly in CD8+ T cells. The antigen specificity of the peripheral T cells that underwent clonal expansion was not determined. After ivuxolimab, expanded clones were on average more numerous among CD8+ T cells than among CD4+ T cells. Low levels of normalized T-cell clonal expansion were also shown by some nonresponding patients.

Note on this clone: It lacks a known antigen. Per-nucleotide qualities are absent, and no much larger clonotype sits a single base away.

The specimen was CD4+ or CD8+ T cells sorted from blood, collected in a trial of the OX40 agonist ivuxolimab. The TCR sequence derives from an adult with an advanced solid tumor such as melanoma, head and neck, liver or kidney cancer. Rearrangement joined TRBV7-9 to TRBJ2-7, with the D gene not clear enough to name. The bases read TGTGCCAGCAGCCCCACTAACCTCGGAAACGAGCAGTACTTC. Its amino acids are CASSPTNLGNEQYF.